The rows below give T cell receptor beta chains drawn from one sample of a study of blood T cell repertoires in COVID-19. Profiled with immunoSEQ multiplex PCR; TCRdb holds only in-frame clones, not every one. The data show 200,000 to 250,000 clones, about 88% seen once. Specimen: peripheral blood. The receptors originated from a man aged 35-49 years with active or convalescent COVID-19. Each CDR3 is given with its conserved first and last residue. The order of the fields is V gene, D gene, J gene, CDR3 protein. A D gene is named only where the DNA matches it firmly.

TRBV27	-	TRBJ1-2	CASSPSGGVGYTF
TRBV28	TRBD1	TRBJ1-2	CASTATGESYGYTF
TRBV29-1	TRBD1	TRBJ1-4	CSVEGQGGEKLFF
TRBV27	-	TRBJ2-7	CASSPRSSYEQYF
TRBV5-5	TRBD1	TRBJ2-5	CASSSGTGGAETQYF
TRBV7-9	TRBD1	TRBJ2-7	CASSFWTGGRYEQYF
TRBV6-5	-	TRBJ1-5	CASSRGRWVNQPQHF
TRBV9	TRBD1	TRBJ2-7	CASSVEDRAYEQYF
TRBV3-1/TRBV3-2	-	TRBJ1-5	CASSLRDTPRQPQHF
TRBV5-1	-	TRBJ1-5	CASSYVGGNQPQHF
TRBV2	-	TRBJ2-7	CASSELRGEQYF
TRBV10-3	TRBD2	TRBJ2-5	CAISEGTSGSWETQYF
TRBV5-1	TRBD1	TRBJ1-6	CASSSTGVNSPLHF
TRBV7-3	TRBD1	TRBJ2-1	CASSWTGSYNEQFF
TRBV5-6	-	TRBJ1-5	CASSLVDQPQHF
TRBV3-1/TRBV3-2	-	TRBJ2-7	CASSRDTPREISYEQYF
TRBV4-1	-	TRBJ2-1	CASSQERPNWMDEQFF
TRBV7-8	-	TRBJ2-3	CASSRPVDTQYF
TRBV7-9	-	TRBJ1-1	CASSLVRVQGLGTEAFF
TRBV5-6	TRBD1	TRBJ1-5	CASSFRGLGQPQHF
TRBV5-6	-	TRBJ2-7	CASSSGVGYEQYF
TRBV19	TRBD1	TRBJ1-1	CASSISAGGNTEAFF
TRBV5-4	TRBD1	TRBJ1-3	CASSFAGQGRNTIYF
TRBV5-6	TRBD1	TRBJ2-7	CASSFLGTGHYEQYF
TRBV6-6	-	TRBJ2-7	CASRPQATISYEQYF
TRBV30	-	TRBJ1-3	CAWNAVSGNTIYF
TRBV5-1	TRBD2	TRBJ2-1	CASSSTSTYNEQFF
TRBV3-1/TRBV3-2	-	TRBJ1-6	CASSPGWDYSPLHF
TRBV11-2	TRBD1	TRBJ1-6	CASSLEAGGNSPLHF
TRBV5-1	TRBD1	TRBJ1-2	CASSGDGTGYGYTF
TRBV28	-	TRBJ1-1	CASSLSSENTEAFF
TRBV5-1	TRBD1	TRBJ1-1	CASSLLPPGQSNTEAFF
TRBV28	-	TRBJ1-1	CASSLSALTGNTEAFF
TRBV10-3	TRBD1	TRBJ1-2	CATPGQGYGYTF
TRBV5-4	-	TRBJ2-1	CASSLRMGSIYNEQFF
TRBV7-9	-	TRBJ2-7	CASSSRGLLGEQYF
TRBV5-1	-	TRBJ1-1	CASSRLGEMNTEAFF
TRBV14	TRBD2	TRBJ2-7	CASSQVRSQVAGILYEQYF
TRBV28	-	TRBJ2-2	CASSLWDRTGELFF
TRBV20-1	TRBD2	TRBJ2-7	CSASRFAGGRYEQYF
TRBV3-1/TRBV3-2	TRBD1	TRBJ1-1	CASSQTTGGTEAFF
TRBV5-4	-	TRBJ1-1	CASSDIGVGTEAFF
TRBV10-1	-	TRBJ1-3	CASSPARAGNTIYF
TRBV28	-	TRBJ2-1	CASSSPGGSGAYNEQFF
TRBV6-5	-	TRBJ2-7	CASSYAGRGYEQYF
TRBV3-1/TRBV3-2	TRBD1	TRBJ1-1	CASSHLRDRLRNTEAFF
TRBV28	-	TRBJ1-5	CASSFVAGLHF